This entry lists 25 T cell receptor beta chains sequenced from one sample in a study of blood T cells in healthy people across ages. Sample-barcoded 5' priming and a J-beta primer mix drove a second PCR of about 7 to 12 cycles. Via MiXCR, TCRdb re-called the 5' RACE reads, giving one row per CDR3 protein. Altogether approximately 1.5 million distinct CDR3 sequences are present, 40% to 45% being singletons, with the ten largest covering approximately 4%. Sequencing input: blood. The receptors stem from a woman in her late teens or twenties in good health.

Regarding this clonotype: A read error may explain this, as a much larger clone is one base away. The chain has TRBV29-1 and TRBJ2-1, with 10 bases identical to TRBD1. The J segment lost 6 bases and the V segment lost 7 bases, leaving 6 bases of the junction unmatched. This CDR3 has 13 amino acids. CDR1 and CDR2 from the germline V gene are SQVTM and ANQGSEA. The CDR3 here is CSGDRGGLNEQFF. CDR3 nucleotide sequence: TGCAGCGGGGACAGGGGCGGACTCAATGAGCAGTTCTTC.

V gene TRBV20-1 combines with J gene TRBJ2-2; D gene unclear. V lost 7 bases, J lost 2 bases, and 8 bases lay in between. Germline lookup yields CDR1 DFQATT and CDR2 SNEGSKA (reference sequence). The length of the CDR3 is 12 residues. The DNA of the CDR3 is TGCAGTGGAGTTTTTAACACCGGGGAGCTGTTTTTT. Translation gives CSGVFNTGELFF.

The chain combines TRBV6-5 with TRBJ1-1; weak D call: TRBD1 (6 bases). The germline V gene encodes CDR1 MNHEY and CDR2 SVGAGI. This CDR3 region has 13 residues. The V gene lost 2 bases and the J gene lost 6 bases, with 10 bases spanning the gap. The CDR3 sequence: CASSYGAGAEAFF. In DNA, the CDR3 is TGTGCCAGCAGTTACGGGGCAGGGGCTGAAGCTTTCTTT.

This clonotype was seen a few times. The chain carries TRBV29-1 and TRBJ1-1, with TRBD1 identical over 7 bases. CDR1 is SQVTM and CDR2 is ANQGSEA in the germline V gene. This CDR3 has 16 residues. V was clipped by 2 bases and J by 5 bases; unmatched bases: 14. CDR3 nucleotides: TGCAGCGTTGAATCCGAGGACAGGAGGGGTCGAACTGAAGCTTTCTTT. Amino acid sequence: CSVESEDRRGRTEAFF.

Many counts were recorded for this clonotype. The chain carries TRBV4-2 and TRBJ2-3; 11 bases are a match to TRBD2. The CDR3 runs to 16 residues. Looked up from germline, CDR1 is LGHNA and CDR2 is YNFKEQ. V gave up 4 bases and J gave up 2 bases; unmatched junction bases: 5. The CDR3 loop reads CASSPQLAGDTDTQYF. CDR3 nucleotide sequence: TGTGCCAGCAGCCCACAACTAGCGGGGGACACAGATACGCAGTATTTT.

The chain carries TRBV7-2 and TRBJ2-5, with D perhaps matching TRBD1 (5 bases). The CDR3 consists of 13 residues. Germline loops: CDR1 SGHTA, CDR2 FQGNSA. The germline V and J ends were trimmed by 5 bases and 4 bases, with 11 bases remaining between them. The CDR3 here is CASSIRVRETQYF. In nucleotides, the CDR3 is TGTGCCAGCAGCATCAGGGTACGAGAGACCCAGTACTTC.

The V call is TRBV13, the J call TRBJ1-1; D unclear. Per germline, CDR1 PRHDT and CDR2 FYEKMQ (reference sequence). The CDR3 is made up of 12 amino acids. The ends were cut back, 3 bases at V and 10 bases at J, with 12 bases in the middle. For the CDR3, the DNA is TGTGCCAGCAGCTTGACGGGAACCGTAGCTTTCTTT. Protein product: CASSLTGTVAFF. Together with reference TRBV13 and TRBJ1-1, the CDR3 gives the full variable domain: AAGVIQSPRHLIKEKRETATLKCYPIPRHDTVYWYQQGPGQDPQFLISFYEKMQSDKGSIPDRFSAQQFSDYHSELNMSSLELGDSALYFCASSLTGTVAFFGQGTRLTVV.

This clonotype was seen a handful of times. V and J are TRBV20-1 and TRBJ2-1; 9 bases fit TRBD2. V shed 6 bases, J shed 10 bases, and the junction held 10 bases outside the gene matches. Germline loops: CDR1 DFQATT, CDR2 SNEGSKA (reference sequence). The CDR3 extends over 13 amino acids. The CDR3 sequence: CSAPSGLAGEQFF. DNA of the CDR3: TGCAGTGCCCCGTCGGGACTAGCTGGGGAGCAGTTCTTC.

Concerning this clonotype itself: This could be a read error, since a much larger clone is one nucleotide away. The gene calls are TRBV6-6 and TRBJ2-7; no reliable D call. Germline V CDR1 and CDR2: MNHNY, SVGAGI (reference sequence). The CDR3 sequence is 11 residues long. The CDR3 sequence: CTSSAGYQQYF. Here the CDR3 DNA reads TGTACCAGCAGTGCTGGTTATCAGCAGTACTTC.

This chain uses TRBV28 with TRBJ2-7, with 15 bases lining up with TRBD2. J gave up 7 bases and V 5 bases, and 18 bases lay outside the gene matches. The CDR3 extends over 19 amino acids. Germline-derived CDR1 and CDR2 are MDHEN and SYDVKM. The CDR3 spells CASSTWTSGGDSSENEQYF. The CDR3 DNA reads as TGTGCCAGCAGTACCTGGACTAGCGGGGGGGATAGCTCGGAGAATGAGCAGTACTTC.

The genes are TRBV6-6 and TRBJ2-7; the D gene could be TRBD1 or TRBD2 (5 bases each). Germline V gene sequence: CDR1 MNHNY, CDR2 SVGAGI (reference sequence). The CDR3 has 14 amino acids. Trimming shortened V by 2 bases and J by 2 bases, and 10 bases separated the two germline ends. The CDR3 spells CASSYKGRPYEQYF. CDR3 bases: TGTGCCAGCAGTTACAAGGGACGACCCTACGAGCAGTACTTC.

V gene TRBV29-1 combines with J gene TRBJ2-3; 8 bases are a match to TRBD2. This CDR3 has 14 residues. The germline CDR1 and CDR2 sequences are SQVTM and ANQGSEA. The V and J ends lost 7 bases and 4 bases, in that order; junction bases with no gene match: 10. In DNA, the CDR3 is TGCAGCGCCGGGGGCAGCGGGAGTTCAGATACGCAGTATTTT. It translates to CSAGGSGSSDTQYF.

This chain connects TRBV6-1 to TRBJ1-5, with D possibly TRBD1 on 6 matching bases. This CDR3 is 16 amino acids long. Per germline, CDR1 MNHNS and CDR2 SASEGT. With 6 bases removed from V and 0 bases from J, the gap between germline ends came to 15 bases. This CDR3 reads CASRDSFTYSNQPQHF. Written as DNA, the CDR3 is TGTGCCAGCAGGGACAGCTTTACTTATAGCAATCAGCCCCAGCATTTT.

This clonotype came up many times. The CDR3 region has the DNA TGCAGCGCTAGCGGGGGGGCCTCAGATACGCAGTATTTT. Translation gives CSASGGASDTQYF. The J gene is TRBJ2-3, the V gene TRBV29-1, with 12 positions matching TRBD2. Looked up from germline, CDR1 is SQVTM and CDR2 is ANQGSEA. This CDR3 is 13 amino acids long. V shed 7 bases and J 4 bases; nucleotides not matched to a gene: 3.

At least ten counts were recorded for this clonotype. This rearrangement joins TRBV7-8 to TRBJ2-5; no definite D call. Germline values: CDR1 SGHVS, CDR2 FQNEAQ. The CDR3 covers 13 residues. V was trimmed by 1 base and J by 9 bases, leaving 12 bases between them. CDR3 sequence: CASSLEAPLAQYF. CDR3 coding DNA: TGTGCCAGCAGCTTAGAAGCCCCTCTGGCCCAGTACTTC.

This sequence joins TRBV7-2 and TRBJ2-7; 7 bases fit TRBD2. CDR3 length: 17 residues. CDR1 is SGHTA, CDR2 FQGNSA, per germline. The V gene end was trimmed by 2 bases and the J gene end by 9 bases; junction bases not matched to a gene: 19. The CDR3 DNA reads as TGTGCCAGCAGCTTACCTGGGAGGGTACAGACCTTAGGTTGGCAGTACTTC. This gives the protein CASSLPGRVQTLGWQYF.

This clonotype has just a few counts. The chain links TRBV6-1 to TRBJ2-7; 11 nucleotides align to TRBD1. The CDR3 has 16 amino acids. Germline values: CDR1 MNHNS, CDR2 SASEGT. The ends lost 0 bases at V and 3 bases at J; junction bases unmatched: 4. CDR3 residues: CASSEAGGQGVYEQYF. Written as DNA, the CDR3 is TGTGCCAGCAGTGAAGCGGGGGGACAGGGGGTCTACGAGCAGTACTTC.

The chain is built from TRBV6-5 and TRBJ1-2, with D possibly TRBD1 on 5 matching bases. Germline CDR1 and CDR2: MNHEY and SVGAGI. The CDR3 contains 12 residues. The V end was cut by 0 bases, the J end by 8 bases, with 7 bases between. The CDR3 DNA reads TGTGCCAGCAGTTACTCCGGGGCCGGCTACACCTTC. Translating gives CASSYSGAGYTF.

This rearrangement joins TRBV3-1 to TRBJ2-7; possibly TRBD1 for D (6 bases). The CDR3 spans 12 residues. V gave up 1 base and J gave up 8 bases, with 9 bases separating them. The V gene's germline CDR1 is LGHDT and CDR2 YNNKEL (reference sequence). The CDR3 sequence: CASSQVGGQQYF. CDR3 in DNA: TGTGCCAGCAGCCAAGTTGGGGGCCAGCAGTACTTC.

CDR3 residues: CASSLGTEGEAFF. CDR3 in DNA: TGTGCCAGCAGCTTGGGGACTGAAGGTGAAGCTTTCTTT. The chain employs TRBV5-5 and TRBJ1-1; D is ambiguous. The CDR3 loop spans 13 amino acids. V was shortened by 0 bases and J by 7 bases, with 10 bases between the two germline ends. CDR1 and CDR2 from the germline V gene are SGHKS and YYEKEE (reference sequence).

The chain uses TRBV12-3 or TRBV12-4 and TRBJ1-2; D call uncertain. The CDR3 spans 15 residues. Trimming left V 6 bases short and J 4 bases short, with 18 bases between. Here the CDR3 DNA reads TGTGCCAGCAGCTCATTCCCCGACGCCTCCTATGGCTACACCTTC. Translated: CASSSFPDASYGYTF.

The genes are TRBV7-2 and TRBJ2-1, with D perhaps matching TRBD2 (6 bases). The CDR3 is 17 residues long. V gave up 4 bases and J gave up 5 bases, with 21 bases separating them. Per germline, CDR1 SGHTA and CDR2 FQGNSA. The CDR3 DNA reads as TGTGCCAGCAGCTCACTAGCTCCCCAGGGCGGCCACAATGAGCAGTTCTTC. It translates to CASSSLAPQGGHNEQFF.

The CDR3 sequence is CASSLQPPIGYTF. CDR3 bases: TGTGCCAGCAGCCTCCAACCCCCAATTGGCTACACCTTC. J is TRBJ1-2 and V is TRBV5-5; D unclear. This CDR3 comprises 13 residues. Germline CDR1 and CDR2: SGHKS and YYEKEE (reference sequence). Trimming took 4 bases from V and 7 from J, leaving 14 bases between them. Supplemented by reference TRBV5-5 and TRBJ1-2, the full variable domain reads DAGVTQSPTHLIKTRGQQVTLRCSPISGHKSVSWYQQVLGQGPQFIFQYYEKEERGRGNFPDRFSARQFPNYSSELNVNALLLGDSALYLCASSLQPPIGYTFGSGTRLTVV.

This clonotype has more than one count but fewer than ten. The rearrangement joins TRBV20-1 to TRBJ1-2, with 8 positions matching TRBD1. The CDR3 is made up of 15 amino acids. Per germline, CDR1 DFQATT and CDR2 SNEGSKA (reference sequence). The CDR3 DNA reads as TGCAGGCCGATAGGACAGGGAAGAATCAACTATGGCTACACCTTC. It encodes CRPIGQGRINYGYTF.

V and J are TRBV5-1 and TRBJ2-7; D is possibly TRBD2 (5 bases). The CDR3 extends over 14 amino acids. V shed 2 bases and J shed 7 bases, with 16 bases lying between them. The germline V gene has CDR1 SGHRS and CDR2 YFSETQ. CDR3 sequence reads: CASSFRGNDNEQYF. The CDR3, as DNA: TGCGCCAGCAGCTTTCGAGGGAATGACAATGAGCAGTACTTC.